Listed below are T cell receptor beta chains from one sample, sequenced in a study of cytomegalovirus exposure and HLA in healthy donors. This table comes from immunoSEQ multiplex PCR, and its TCRdb copy is limited to in-frame clones, with some not included. The data contain approximately 160,000 clones, more than 75% of them singletons. The sample taken for sequencing was PBMCs. The source is a girl aged 5-17 years in good health and CMV-seropositive. Each CDR3 is given with its conserved first and last residue. Fields, in order: clone size, V gene, D gene, J gene, CDR3 protein, CDR3 DNA. D genes are given only for firm matches. A row's size may be missing; if present it is once, few, many or a size class.

size: once; V: TRBV4-1; D: TRBD1; J: TRBJ1-4; CDR3: CASSHDGQATNEKLFF; DNA: TGCGCCAGCAGCCATGACGGACAGGCAACTAATGAAAAACTGTTTTTT
size: NA; V: TRBV10-1; D: NA; J: TRBJ1-2; CDR3: CASSESTDYGYTF; DNA: TGCGCCAGCAGTGAGTCGACAGACTATGGCTACACCTTC
size: NA; V: TRBV4-3; D: TRBD1; J: TRBJ1-2; CDR3: CASSHRTGANYGYTF; DNA: TGCGCCAGCAGCCACCGGACAGGCGCTAACTATGGCTACACCTTC
size: NA; V: TRBV27; D: NA; J: TRBJ2-7; CDR3: CASGHPLLAASAYEQYF; DNA: TGTGCCAGCGGACACCCCCTTTTAGCGGCCAGCGCGTACGAGCAGTACTTC
size: once; V: TRBV7-2; D: NA; J: TRBJ1-5; CDR3: CASSRGSLYNQPQHF; DNA: TGTGCCAGCAGTCGGGGGAGCTTATACAATCAGCCCCAGCATTTT
size: NA; V: TRBV14; D: TRBD2; J: TRBJ2-3; CDR3: CASSALAGAGDTQYF; DNA: TGTGCCAGCAGTGCGCTAGCGGGAGCTGGAGATACGCAGTATTTT
size: NA; V: TRBV18; D: NA; J: TRBJ2-5; CDR3: CASSPTTANTQYF; DNA: TGTGCCAGCTCACCGACGACAGCCAACACCCAGTACTTC
size: NA; V: TRBV29-1; D: TRBD2; J: TRBJ2-7; CDR3: CSVQTSGRSYEQYF; DNA: TGCAGCGTTCAGACTAGCGGCCGCTCCTACGAGCAGTACTTC
size: NA; V: TRBV9; D: TRBD1; J: TRBJ1-4; CDR3: CASSPRTGGDEKLFF; DNA: TGTGCCAGCAGCCCCAGGACAGGGGGCGATGAAAAACTGTTTTTT
size: once; V: TRBV11-2; D: TRBD1; J: TRBJ1-1; CDR3: CASSLDGRGTGEAFF; DNA: TGTGCCAGCAGCTTAGACGGCAGGGGGACCGGTGAAGCTTTCTTT
size: NA; V: TRBV29-1; D: NA; J: TRBJ2-1; CDR3: CSGLRGSYNEQFF; DNA: TGCAGCGGCCTCCGGGGGTCCTACAATGAGCAGTTCTTC
size: NA; V: TRBV2; D: NA; J: TRBJ2-7; CDR3: CASSDGQNYEQYF; DNA: TGTGCCAGCAGTGATGGACAGAACTACGAGCAGTACTTC
size: NA; V: TRBV2; D: TRBD2; J: TRBJ2-3; CDR3: CASSEGGWSGGSTDTQYF; DNA: TGTGCCAGCAGTGAAGGGGGTTGGAGCGGGGGGAGCACAGATACGCAGTATTTT
size: NA; V: TRBV28; D: NA; J: TRBJ1-2; CDR3: CASSTTENYGYTF; DNA: TGTGCCAGCAGCACGACAGAAAACTATGGCTACACCTTC
size: NA; V: TRBV9; D: NA; J: TRBJ1-1; CDR3: CASSVEIGVGQDTEAFF; DNA: TGTGCCAGCAGCGTAGAGATAGGGGTGGGGCAGGACACTGAAGCTTTCTTT
size: NA; V: TRBV19; D: TRBD1; J: TRBJ2-1; CDR3: CASSILPGQGSDEQFF; DNA: TGTGCCAGTAGTATACTGCCGGGACAGGGGTCGGATGAGCAGTTCTTC
size: NA; V: TRBV5-6; D: NA; J: TRBJ1-1; CDR3: CASSFQGTVNTEAFF; DNA: TGTGCCAGCAGCTTTCAGGGTACCGTGAACACTGAAGCTTTCTTT
size: NA; V: TRBV5-1; D: NA; J: TRBJ1-2; CDR3: CASSLETSNYGYTF; DNA: TGCGCCAGCAGCTTGGAGACATCTAACTATGGCTACACCTTC
size: NA; V: TRBV7-9; D: TRBD1; J: TRBJ2-5; CDR3: CASSFGQGVTLIQETQYF; DNA: TGTGCCAGCAGCTTCGGACAGGGGGTTACTCTTATACAAGAGACCCAGTACTTC
size: NA; V: TRBV30; D: NA; J: TRBJ2-1; CDR3: CAWKGGRGIYNEQFF; DNA: TGTGCCTGGAAAGGGGGGAGGGGCATCTACAATGAGCAGTTCTTC
size: NA; V: TRBV5-1; D: NA; J: TRBJ2-4; CDR3: CASSPWPSGDIQYF; DNA: TGCGCCAGCAGCCCCTGGCCGTCCGGGGACATTCAGTACTTC
size: once; V: TRBV2; D: NA; J: TRBJ2-7; CDR3: CASSEKVGYSLYEQYF; DNA: TGTGCCAGCAGTGAAAAGGTTGGGTACAGCCTCTACGAGCAGTACTTC
size: NA; V: TRBV12-2; D: NA; J: TRBJ1-3; CDR3: CASRLEGLVGPGNTIYF; DNA: NA
size: NA; V: TRBV4-2; D: TRBD2; J: TRBJ2-3; CDR3: CASSQVQGGRSDTQYF; DNA: TGTGCCAGCAGCCAAGTTCAGGGCGGGAGGTCGGATACGCAGTATTTT
size: NA; V: TRBV4-1; D: TRBD1; J: TRBJ1-1; CDR3: CASSVQGGPVNTEAFF; DNA: TGCGCCAGCAGCGTGCAGGGGGGTCCCGTGAACACTGAAGCTTTCTTT
size: NA; V: TRBV25-1; D: TRBD1; J: TRBJ1-1; CDR3: CASTRGLTEAFF; DNA: TGTGCCAGCACAAGGGGGCTCACTGAAGCTTTCTTT
size: NA; V: TRBV30; D: TRBD2; J: TRBJ2-5; CDR3: CAWLPYAGRGGETQYF; DNA: TGTGCCTGGCTCCCCTACGCGGGGAGGGGTGGAGAGACCCAGTACTTC
size: NA; V: TRBV18; D: TRBD1; J: TRBJ1-2; CDR3: CASSPGTGGIYGYTF; DNA: TGTGCCAGCTCACCGGGGACAGGGGGGATCTATGGCTACACCTTC
size: NA; V: TRBV19; D: NA; J: TRBJ1-1; CDR3: CASSIGAEAFF; DNA: TGTGCCAGTAGTATAGGGGCAGAAGCTTTCTTT
size: NA; V: TRBV5-4; D: NA; J: TRBJ1-1; CDR3: CASSWNTGVGTEAFF; DNA: TGTGCCAGCAGCTGGAATACGGGGGTAGGAACTGAAGCTTTCTTT
size: NA; V: TRBV28; D: NA; J: TRBJ1-4; CDR3: CAAGTGYHDEKLFF; DNA: TGTGCCGCAGGAACAGGGTATCATGATGAAAAACTGTTTTTT
size: NA; V: TRBV5-1; D: NA; J: TRBJ1-2; CDR3: CASSPSTGTYGYTF; DNA: TGCGCCAGCAGCCCTTCGACAGGAACCTATGGCTACACCTTC
size: once; V: TRBV29-1; D: TRBD1; J: TRBJ2-1; CDR3: CSVEGWTGPGNEQFF; DNA: TGCAGCGTTGAAGGCTGGACAGGGCCTGGCAATGAGCAGTTCTTC
size: NA; V: TRBV4-3; D: TRBD1; J: TRBJ1-4; CDR3: CASSQALQGAPTNEKLFF; DNA: TGCGCCAGCAGCCAAGCCTTACAGGGGGCGCCTACTAATGAAAAACTGTTTTTT
size: NA; V: TRBV6-5; D: TRBD2; J: TRBJ2-5; CDR3: CASTPLGGGWETQYF; DNA: TGTGCCAGCACCCCCCTTGGGGGGGGGTGGGAGACCCAGTACTTC
size: few; V: TRBV5-4; D: NA; J: TRBJ1-1; CDR3: CASSLGGGAGITEAFF; DNA: TGTGCCAGCAGCTTGGGAGGTGGGGCAGGGATCACTGAAGCTTTCTTT
size: once; V: TRBV2; D: NA; J: TRBJ2-1; CDR3: CASRTDRLSNEQFF; DNA: TGTGCCAGCAGGACAGACCGCTTAAGTAATGAGCAGTTCTTC
size: NA; V: TRBV30; D: NA; J: TRBJ1-5; CDR3: CAWSPYSNQPQHF; DNA: TGTGCCTGGAGTCCCTATAGCAATCAGCCCCAGCATTTT
size: NA; V: TRBV10-3; D: TRBD2; J: TRBJ2-3; CDR3: CAISEASGMADTQYF; DNA: TGTGCCATCAGTGAGGCTAGCGGGATGGCAGATACGCAGTATTTT
size: NA; V: TRBV27; D: NA; J: TRBJ2-7; CDR3: CASSLLAGYEQYF; DNA: TGTGCCAGCAGTTTATTGGCGGGCTACGAGCAGTACTTC
size: NA; V: TRBV19; D: NA; J: TRBJ2-1; CDR3: CASSIPSHNEQFF; DNA: TGTGCCAGTAGTATCCCCTCCCACAATGAGCAGTTCTTC
size: NA; V: TRBV6-1; D: TRBD1; J: TRBJ1-2; CDR3: CASSAPGQGIYGYTF; DNA: TGTGCCAGCAGTGCGCCGGGACAGGGAATCTATGGCTACACCTTC
size: NA; V: TRBV27; D: NA; J: TRBJ1-5; CDR3: CASSPAGQNQPQHF; DNA: TGTGCCAGCAGTCCTGCAGGCCAAAATCAGCCCCAGCATTTT
size: NA; V: TRBV4-1; D: NA; J: TRBJ1-4; CDR3: CASSGGEEKLFF; DNA: TGCGCCAGCAGCGGCGGTGAGGAAAAACTGTTTTTT
size: NA; V: TRBV5-1; D: NA; J: TRBJ1-2; CDR3: CASSPPLDGYGYTF; DNA: TGCGCCAGCAGCCCTCCCCTTGACGGGTATGGCTACACCTTC
size: NA; V: TRBV4-1; D: TRBD1; J: TRBJ1-5; CDR3: CASSLRQGAGNQPQHF; DNA: TGCGCCAGCAGTCTTAGACAGGGGGCGGGTAATCAGCCCCAGCATTTT
size: few; V: TRBV5-1; D: TRBD1; J: TRBJ1-4; CDR3: CASTSTGTGGATNEKLFF; DNA: TGCGCCAGCACCAGCACCGGGACAGGGGGCGCAACTAATGAAAAACTGTTTTTT
size: NA; V: TRBV5-1; D: TRBD1; J: TRBJ1-2; CDR3: CASSPTRQGSYGYTF; DNA: TGCGCCAGCAGCCCCACTAGACAGGGGAGCTATGGCTACACCTTC
size: NA; V: TRBV29-1; D: TRBD2; J: TRBJ2-1; CDR3: CSVDLPDGRASDEQFF; DNA: TGCAGCGTTGACCTACCCGACGGGAGGGCCTCCGATGAGCAGTTCTTC
size: few; V: TRBV28; D: NA; J: TRBJ1-2; CDR3: CASSFDPPDKLGYTF; DNA: TGTGCCAGCAGTTTCGACCCCCCCGACAAATTAGGCTACACCTTC
size: NA; V: TRBV28; D: TRBD1; J: TRBJ1-1; CDR3: CASSSRQGYTEAFF; DNA: TGTGCCAGCAGTTCCCGACAGGGGTACACTGAAGCTTTCTTT
size: NA; V: TRBV5-6; D: NA; J: TRBJ2-5; CDR3: CASSEDSPSTQYF; DNA: TGTGCCAGCAGCGAGGACAGTCCCTCGACCCAGTACTTC
size: once; V: TRBV28; D: TRBD1; J: TRBJ2-7; CDR3: CASKGTGAGEQYF; DNA: TGTGCCAGCAAGGGGACAGGGGCAGGAGAGCAGTACTTC
size: few; V: TRBV5-1; D: TRBD2; J: TRBJ2-1; CDR3: CASSLAGGLNNEQFF; DNA: TGCGCCAGCAGCTTGGCGGGAGGACTGAACAATGAGCAGTTCTTC
size: NA; V: TRBV7-2; D: NA; J: TRBJ1-5; CDR3: CASSRFLIGRNQPQHF; DNA: TGTGCCAGCAGCCGATTTCTCATTGGTCGGAATCAGCCCCAGCATTTT